This T cell receptor (beta chain) was retrieved from a study of blood T cell repertoires in COVID-19 (TCRdb year 2020). Notes on the research overall: Samples from collaborators originated in the United States, Italy and Spain and spanned both the acute and convalescent phases of COVID-19. The material from the prospective study consisted of cDNA or gDNA derived from T cells, B-cell-depleted T cells, or PBMCs. Deeply sampled blood TCRbeta repertoires from subjects exposed to, actively infected with, or recovered from COVID-19 were included in the dataset. The repertoires were released in a freely available public database meant as a resource for research on the immune response to SARS-CoV-2. The samples were drawn from two sources: the first 160 participants of the ongoing ImmuneRACE study, and about 1,300 subjects contributed by 6 global collaborators. Sample metadata almost always included a de-identified subject ID, COVID-19 status, age in years and sex. Where available, HLA class I and class II types were taken from metadata supplied by the sample provider and were not determined by assay-based typing. The research as a whole found: Clinical and demographic metadata were provided uncurated, with the amount varying by source and participant.

There are 15 amino acids in the CDR3, from cysteine to phenylalanine inclusive. Only CDR3 DNA is held: 45 bases, read in frame from base 1. In the germline V gene (reference sequence), CDR1 corresponds to SEHNR and CDR2 to FQNEAQ. V trim: 5 bases; J trim: 6 bases; unmatched bases: 13. TCRbeta CDR3 regions were amplified from genomic DNA by means of the immunoSEQ Assay, a bias-controlled multiplex PCR. The original pipeline was this. The number of nucleated cells in each sample was estimated from the amplification of reference gene primers within the assay. To quantify the absolute abundance of each unique TCRbeta CDR3 rearrangement, sequence reads were collapsed and filtered. Productive Simpson clonality was computed per sample as the square root of Simpson's diversity index over productive rearrangements. Entries here come from immuneACCESS through TCRdb and include only in-frame sequences with V and J called. Some clones fail to appear in such tables; in the studies checked, an unresolved V gene covers under half of the shortfall, and the cause of the remainder is unknown. For V, J and clone size, that table is used; D and trimming come from the DNA. The sample table records roughly 270,000 clones; roughly 85% of these occur just once. 4.5% to 6% of the sample is taken by the ten largest.

Participants in the prospective study were aged 18 to 89 years, lived in about two dozen United States geographic areas, and enrolled through a virtual design. Cohort assignment in the prospective study relied on participant-reported clinical history from a screening survey and a study questionnaire. Exposed participants had been in contact, within 2 weeks of entering the study, with a person who had a PCR-confirmed or clinician-diagnosed case of COVID-19. In the prospective study, whole blood, serum and a nasopharyngeal or oropharyngeal swab were collected from each participant by mobile phlebotomists. Participants in the prospective study had the option to provide additional blood draws and questionnaires over a roughly 2-month period. Prospective study blood samples were shipped either frozen or at room temperature before DNA extraction. To note about this clone: There is no known antigen for this receptor. Per-nucleotide qualities are absent, and no much larger clonotype sits a single base away.

The sequencing sample was made of PBMCs or T cells enriched from blood (not recorded which). The chain is encoded by TRBV7-9 joined to TRBJ2-7, and TRBD1 matches 7 of the central bases. The sequence derives from a man in his forties or fifties who had been exposed to COVID-19. CDR3 reads: CASSPHRGAVSEQYF. DNA sequence: TGTGCCAGCAGCCCCCACAGGGGCGCGGTCTCCGAGCAGTACTTC.